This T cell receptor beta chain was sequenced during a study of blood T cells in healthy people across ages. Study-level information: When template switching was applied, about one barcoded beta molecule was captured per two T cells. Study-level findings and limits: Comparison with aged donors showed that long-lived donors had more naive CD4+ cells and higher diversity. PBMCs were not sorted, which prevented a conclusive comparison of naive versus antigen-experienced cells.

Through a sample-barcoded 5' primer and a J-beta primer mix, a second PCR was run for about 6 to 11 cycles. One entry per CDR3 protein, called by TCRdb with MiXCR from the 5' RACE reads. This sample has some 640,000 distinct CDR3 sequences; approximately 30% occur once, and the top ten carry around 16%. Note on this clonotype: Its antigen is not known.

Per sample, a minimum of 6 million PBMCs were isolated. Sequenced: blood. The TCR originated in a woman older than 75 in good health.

In DNA, the CDR3 is TGTGCCTGGAGGTGGTCGGGGGCCATGAACACTGAAGCTTTCTTT. This translates into CAWRWSGAMNTEAFF. The rearrangement joins TRBV30 to TRBJ1-1, with D maybe TRBD1 (6 bases). V lost 3 bases to trimming and J lost 0 bases, with 14 bases between them. The CDR3 consists of 15 residues. Germline CDR1 and CDR2: GTSNPN and SVGIG (reference sequence).